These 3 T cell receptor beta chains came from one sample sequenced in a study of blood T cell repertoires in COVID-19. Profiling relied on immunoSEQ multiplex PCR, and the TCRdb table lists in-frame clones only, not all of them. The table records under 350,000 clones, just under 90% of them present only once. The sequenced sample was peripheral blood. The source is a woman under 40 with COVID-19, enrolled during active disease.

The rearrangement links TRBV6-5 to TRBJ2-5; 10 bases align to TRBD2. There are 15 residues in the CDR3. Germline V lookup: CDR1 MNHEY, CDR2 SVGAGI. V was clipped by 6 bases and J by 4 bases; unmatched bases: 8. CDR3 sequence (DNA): TGTGCCAGCAGGGAGGAGCGGGGGGGCCGAGAGACCCAGTACTTC. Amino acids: CASREERGGRETQYF.

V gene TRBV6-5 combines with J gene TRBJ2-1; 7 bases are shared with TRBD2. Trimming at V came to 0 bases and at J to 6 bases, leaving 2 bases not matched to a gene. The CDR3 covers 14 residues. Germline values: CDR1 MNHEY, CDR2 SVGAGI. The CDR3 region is CASSYSRTSNEQFF. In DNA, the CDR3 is TGTGCCAGCAGTTACTCGCGGACTAGCAATGAGCAGTTCTTC.

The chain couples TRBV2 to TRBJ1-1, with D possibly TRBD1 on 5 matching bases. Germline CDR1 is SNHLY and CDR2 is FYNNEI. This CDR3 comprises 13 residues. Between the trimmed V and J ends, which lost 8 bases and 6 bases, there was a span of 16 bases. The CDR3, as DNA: TGTGCCAGCGGATCGGAGCAGGGTTCTGAAGCTTTCTTT. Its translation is CASGSEQGSEAFF. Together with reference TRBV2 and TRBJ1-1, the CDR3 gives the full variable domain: EPEVTQTPSHQVTQMGQEVILRCVPISNHLYFYWYRQILGQKVEFLVSFYNNEISEKSEIFDDQFSVERPDGSNFTLKIRSTKLEDSAMYFCASGSEQGSEAFFGQGTRLTVV.